These 19 T cell receptor beta chains share one sample of origin, sequenced in a study of shared clonotypes between healthy human individuals. Only CD45RO-negative cells positively selected for CCR7 counted as naive CD8 cells, so terminally differentiated effector memory CD45RA+ cells were excluded. The table came from immunoSEQ multiplex PCR; TCRdb's copy has only in-frame clones and leaves some out. The sample lists around 2.1 million clones, about 92% occurring once. Source material: naive CD8+ T cells from PBMCs. Every receptor here comes from a man in his late teens or twenties in good health. Some clones in this sample may be carry-over from other donors' samples.

In the case of this clone: This CDR3 is also generated by other DNA sequences in the sample. This chain joins TRBV7-2 and TRBJ2-7, with D uncertain. Looked up from germline, CDR1 is SGHTA and CDR2 is FQGNSA. V was trimmed by 1 base and J by 2 bases, leaving 3 bases between them. The CDR3 runs 12 residues. CDR3 amino acids: CASSLGAYEQYF. CDR3 coding DNA: TGTGCCAGCAGCTTAGGGGCCTACGAGCAGTACTTC. Together with reference TRBV7-2 and TRBJ2-7, the CDR3 gives the full variable domain: GAGVSQSPSNKVTEKGKDVELRCDPISGHTALYWYRQSLGQGLEFLIYFQGNSAPDKSGLPSDRFSAERTGGSVSTLTIQRTQQEDSAVYLCASSLGAYEQYFGPGTRLTVT.

The chain uses TRBV19 and TRBJ2-7; D may be TRBD2 (6 bases). CDR1 LNHDA and CDR2 SQIVND come from the germline V gene (reference sequence). The CDR3 runs 13 residues. Trimming pared 6 bases from V and 2 bases from J, leaving 11 bases between. This chain's CDR3 is CASSGSDTYEQYF. CDR3 sequence (DNA): TGTGCCAGTAGCGGGAGTGATACCTACGAGCAGTACTTC.

This chain uses TRBV27 with TRBJ1-1; D not certain. From germline, CDR1 is MNHEY and CDR2 SMNVEV (reference sequence). This CDR3 has 13 amino acids. The ends were cut back, 3 bases at V and 4 bases at J, with 9 bases in the middle. In DNA, the CDR3 is TGTGCCAGCAGTTTCGGCCAGCGCACTGAAGCTTTCTTT. It specifies CASSFGQRTEAFF.

This sequence joins TRBV19 and TRBJ2-7; D possibly corresponds to TRBD1 (5 bases). The germline gives CDR1 LNHDA, CDR2 SQIVND (reference sequence). Trimming removed 8 bases at V and 5 bases at J, with 16 bases between. This CDR3 region has 13 residues. CDR3: CASGPRVRNEQYF. The CDR3 coding sequence is TGTGCCAGTGGACCCAGGGTTCGGAACGAGCAGTACTTC.

The rearrangement uses TRBV28 and TRBJ1-5; D perhaps matches TRBD1 (5 bases). V was clipped by 2 bases and J by 4 bases, with 15 bases between them. The CDR3 runs 16 residues. Looked up from germline, CDR1 is MDHEN and CDR2 is SYDVKM. CDR3 in amino acids: CASSLVEGFGNQPQHF. The CDR3 DNA sequence: TGTGCCAGCAGTTTAGTTGAGGGGTTCGGAAATCAGCCCCAGCATTTT.

The genes are TRBV10-3 and TRBJ2-1; D unresolved. CDR1 is ENHRY and CDR2 is SYGVKD in the germline V gene. CDR3 length equals 15 residues. V was cut by 0 bases and J by 10 bases, with 16 bases left in between. The CDR3 region has the DNA TGTGCCATCAGTGAGTCGACTGTTATAAGGTCAGAGCAGTTCTTC. This translates into CAISESTVIRSEQFF.

CDR3 region: CASSKKGVTGELFF. Here the CDR3 DNA reads TGTGCCAGCAGCAAGAAGGGGGTCACCGGGGAGCTGTTTTTT. The V gene is TRBV6-5, the J gene TRBJ2-2; D might be TRBD1 (6 bases). CDR1 MNHEY and CDR2 SVGAGI come from the germline V gene. This CDR3 region has 14 residues. The V gene lost 6 bases and the J gene lost 4 bases, with 12 bases spanning the gap.

The V and J genes are TRBV19 and TRBJ1-1; TRBD1 is a possible D gene (5 bases). V lost 1 base and J lost 6, with 15 bases in between. The CDR3 consists of 15 residues. Germline loops: CDR1 LNHDA, CDR2 SQIVND (reference sequence). The CDR3 region is CASSIGVWGMAEAFF. Here the CDR3 DNA reads TGTGCCAGTAGTATAGGGGTATGGGGGATGGCTGAAGCTTTCTTT.

This chain links TRBV7-6 with TRBJ2-5, with D possibly TRBD2 on 7 matching bases. The CDR3 length is 15 residues. Trimming left V 5 bases short and J 3 bases short, with 16 bases between. Germline V gene lookup returns CDR1 SGHVS and CDR2 FNYEAQ. The CDR3 sequence is CASSGGAWDEETQYF. Written as DNA, the CDR3 is TGTGCCAGCAGCGGGGGGGCTTGGGACGAAGAGACCCAGTACTTC.

The V gene is TRBV4-1, the J gene TRBJ1-2; D unclear. The germline CDR1 and CDR2 sequences are MGHRA and YSYEKL. Trimming cost V 3 bases and J 8 bases, with 10 bases left between them. The CDR3 consists of 12 residues. CDR3 nucleotides: TGCGCCAGCAGCCACGGGAAAGGGGGCTACACCTTC. Its translation: CASSHGKGGYTF.

This clone was detected only once. The chain combines TRBV30 with TRBJ1-4; D is perhaps TRBD1 (5 bases). The ends were cut back, 3 bases at V and 8 bases at J, with 10 bases in the middle. The CDR3 extends over 12 amino acids. Germline lookup yields CDR1 GTSNPN and CDR2 SVGIG (reference sequence). The CDR3 spells CAWSRWGEKLFF. DNA of the CDR3: TGTGCCTGGAGCCGGTGGGGGGAAAAACTGTTTTTT.

The CDR3 region is CASSLGTGALVYNEQFF. In DNA, the CDR3 is TGTGCCAGCAGCTTAGGGACAGGGGCGCTTGTCTACAATGAGCAGTTCTTC. The chain couples TRBV13 to TRBJ2-1; 8 bases match TRBD1. This CDR3 has 17 residues. The V segment lost 0 bases and the J segment 3 bases; nucleotides outside the gene matches: 7. CDR1 and CDR2 from the germline V gene are PRHDT and FYEKMQ (reference sequence).

The chain joins TRBV11-2 to TRBJ2-1; 10 nucleotides match TRBD2. Germline V CDR1 and CDR2: SGHAT, FQNNGV. Unmatched junction bases numbered 10, after V lost 2 bases and J lost 3 bases. This CDR3 has 18 amino acids. CDR3 sequence reads: CASSLHSLRTSGYNEQFF. The CDR3 bases are TGTGCCAGCAGCTTACACAGTCTTCGGACTAGCGGCTACAATGAGCAGTTCTTC.

This sequence joins TRBV4-1 and TRBJ2-1; TRBD1 matches at 8 bases. The germline CDR1 and CDR2 sequences are MGHRA and YSYEKL. This CDR3 has 14 residues. J was trimmed by 7 bases and V by 3 bases; bases with no gene match: 5. CDR3 nucleotide sequence: TGCGCCAGCAGCCACGGACAGGGTAGAAATGAGCAGTTCTTC. It translates to CASSHGQGRNEQFF.

The rearrangement joins TRBV4-2 to TRBJ1-5; perhaps TRBD1 as D (6 bases). In germline, CDR1 is LGHNA, CDR2 YNFKEQ. This CDR3 comprises 16 residues. Trimming left V 0 bases short and J 5 bases short, with 14 bases between. The CDR3, as DNA: TGTGCCAGCAGCCAAGAGACGGGGGGCCGGGATCAGCCCCAGCATTTT. It yields the protein CASSQETGGRDQPQHF.

This chain joins TRBV30 and TRBJ1-2, with TRBD1 matching 7 bases. J was trimmed by 8 bases and V by 8 bases; bases with no gene match: 11. The CDR3 totals 12 residues. The germline CDR1 and CDR2 sequences are GTSNPN and SVGIG (reference sequence). CDR3 loop: CARPTGVGGYTF. DNA for the CDR3: TGTGCCCGCCCTACAGGGGTAGGGGGCTACACCTTC.

The genes are TRBV27 and TRBJ1-5, with a tentative D call TRBD1 (5 bases). The CDR3 consists of 14 residues. From germline, CDR1 is MNHEY and CDR2 SMNVEV (reference sequence). V was clipped by 4 bases and J by 0 bases, with 7 bases between them. CDR3 sequence (DNA): TGTGCCAGCAGTTGGACATTTAGCAATCAGCCCCAGCATTTT. This codes for CASSWTFSNQPQHF.

V usage is TRBV15 and J usage is TRBJ2-1, with D possibly being TRBD2 (6 bases). The V and J ends lost 5 bases and 6 bases respectively, with 11 bases between them. CDR3 length: 13 amino acids. Germline V lookup: CDR1 LNHNV, CDR2 YYDKDF (reference sequence). The CDR3 coding sequence is TGTGCCACCAGCGGTAGCGGAAGCAATGAGCAGTTCTTC. Protein product: CATSGSGSNEQFF.

The chain is built from TRBV27 and TRBJ2-3; D unresolved. Germline CDR1 reads MNHEY; CDR2 reads SMNVEV (reference sequence). V lost 10 bases to trimming and J lost 6 bases, with 11 bases between them. CDR3 length equals 11 residues. CDR3 nucleotide sequence: TGTGCCACCCGAGCAGCGGATACGCAGTATTTT. Translating gives CATRAADTQYF.